Following are 18 T cell receptor beta chains from one sample sequenced in a study of cytomegalovirus exposure and HLA in healthy donors. The study ran its PCR with 60 Vbeta and 13 Jbeta primers. Profiled with immunoSEQ multiplex PCR; TCRdb holds only in-frame clones, not every one. This table holds approximately 210,000 clones, around 87% found once. Material for sequencing was PBMCs. The receptor set was obtained from a man between 25 and 39 years old in good health and CMV-seronegative.

This chain joins TRBV11-3 and TRBJ2-1; 7 bases align to TRBD2. J gave up 7 bases and V 8 bases, and 11 bases lay outside the gene matches. Germline V gives CDR1 SGHNT, CDR2 YENEEA. The CDR3 is 14 amino acids. The CDR3 DNA follows: TGTGCCAGCGCAAGTAGGCGGGGGAGTAATGAGCAGTTCTTC. It specifies CASASRRGSNEQFF.

The chain's CDR3 is CASSLPGTGRLFF. CDR3 coding DNA: TGTGCCAGCAGTTTACCCGGGACAGGCCGCTTGTTCTTT. The J gene is TRBJ1-1, the V gene TRBV28; 8 bases are a match to TRBD1. V was pared by 2 bases and J by 14 bases, with 10 bases of the junction left unmatched. CDR1 and CDR2 from the germline V gene are MDHEN and SYDVKM. The CDR3 runs to 13 residues. Supplemented by reference TRBV28 and TRBJ1-1, the full variable domain reads DVKVTQSSRYLVKRTGEKVFLECVQDMDHENMFWYRQDPGLGLRLIYFSYDVKMKEKGDIPEGYSVSREKKERFSLILESASTNQTSMYLCASSLPGTGRLFFGQGTRLTVV.

The chain joins TRBV7-9 to TRBJ1-2; D is perhaps TRBD1 (6 bases). The CDR3 length is 14 residues. Trimming took 6 bases from V and 3 from J, leaving 14 bases between them. Germline loops: CDR1 SEHNR, CDR2 FQNEAQ (reference sequence). The CDR3 coding sequence is TGTGCCAGCAGTCATGAACAGGGATACTATGGCTACACCTTC. It is translated as CASSHEQGYYGYTF.

This clone appeared once. The rearrangement uses TRBV4-2 and TRBJ2-5; 9 nucleotides agree with TRBD2. The J call may be incorrect, as the DNA end agrees better with TRBJ2-7. The CDR3 is 15 amino acids. The germline V gene encodes CDR1 LGHNA and CDR2 YNFKEQ. This CDR3 is CASSQEAGGHYEQYF. CDR3 coding DNA: TGTGCCAGCAGCCAAGAGGCGGGGGGGCACTACGAGCAGTACTTC.

The CDR3 here is CASSDYKFTGELFF. CDR3 nucleotide sequence: TGTGCCAGCAGTGATTACAAATTCACCGGGGAGCTGTTTTTT. The V gene is TRBV25-1, the J gene TRBJ2-2; no reliable D call. Germline CDR1 reads MGHDK; CDR2 reads SYGVNS. There are 14 residues in the CDR3. Trimming left V 3 bases short and J 4 bases short, with 9 bases between.

The chain carries TRBV12-5 and TRBJ1-1; D unresolved. Germline CDR1 reads LGHNT; CDR2 reads FRNRAP. V shed 5 bases and J shed 6 bases, with 10 bases lying between them. The CDR3 extends over 12 amino acids. The CDR3 reads CASGTGAAEAFF. CDR3 nucleotides: TGTGCTAGTGGTACCGGAGCTGCTGAAGCTTTCTTT.

This clone was seen only once. This rearrangement joins TRBV18 to TRBJ2-7, with 9 bases that match TRBD1. The CDR3 length is 15 residues. V shed 4 bases and J 6 bases; nucleotides not matched to a gene: 10. Germline V gene sequence: CDR1 KGHSH, CDR2 LQKENI. The CDR3 sequence: CASSLSGQGGGEQYF. For the CDR3, the DNA is TGTGCCAGCTCACTGTCGGGACAGGGAGGAGGCGAGCAGTACTTC.

The chain links TRBV4-3 to TRBJ1-6; maybe TRBD1 (5 bases). This CDR3 has 17 residues. V lost 0 bases and J 0 bases, leaving 9 bases between the germline ends. CDR1 LGHNA and CDR2 YSLEER come from the germline V gene. As DNA, the CDR3 is TGCGCCAGCAGCCAAGATAGGGGAAGCTCCTATAATTCACCCCTCCACTTT. As protein: CASSQDRGSSYNSPLHF.

This sequence joins TRBV7-9 and TRBJ2-4, with 7 bases aligning to TRBD1. Trimming cost V 5 bases and J 5 bases; bases outside gene matches: 15. In germline, CDR1 is SEHNR, CDR2 FQNEAQ (reference sequence). This CDR3 spans 17 amino acids. The DNA for the CDR3 is TGTGCCAGCAGCCCTTTCGGGGATCCGGGACAGCAAAACATTCAGTACTTC. Its translation: CASSPFGDPGQQNIQYF.

This chain joins TRBV30 and TRBJ2-7; 9 bases map to TRBD1. This CDR3 has 16 amino acids. V gave up 5 bases and J gave up 7 bases; unmatched junction bases: 18. The germline V gene encodes CDR1 GTSNPN and CDR2 SVGIG (reference sequence). The CDR3 DNA follows: TGTGCCTGGCTCGGCCCAGGGGAACAGGGGGCGTGGGAGCAGTACTTC. Its translation is CAWLGPGEQGAWEQYF.

Only a few counts were recorded for this clone. The rearrangement uses TRBV28 and TRBJ1-2, with 12 bases identical to TRBD1. V trimming: 5 bases; J trimming: 4 bases; junction bases outside the gene matches: 11. Looked up from germline, CDR1 is MDHEN and CDR2 is SYDVKM. The CDR3 is 17 residues long. For the CDR3, the DNA is TGTGCCAGCAGTATCCGGCGGGGACAGGGGGCGGGCTATGGCTACACCTTC. Its protein is CASSIRRGQGAGYGYTF.

V usage is TRBV7-6 and J usage is TRBJ1-1; 7 bases fit TRBD1. Germline V lookup: CDR1 SGHVS, CDR2 FNYEAQ. This CDR3 contains 18 residues. V lost 2 bases and J lost 2; bases outside the gene matches: 14. DNA for the CDR3: TGTGCCAGCAGCTTATTCCAGGGGACAGAAGGGGGTAACACTGAAGCTTTCTTT. It specifies CASSLFQGTEGGNTEAFF.

The rearrangement uses TRBV28 and TRBJ1-3; TRBD1 matches at 7 bases. This CDR3 is 16 amino acids long. The J segment lost 1 base and the V segment lost 6 bases, leaving 9 bases of the junction unmatched. The germline CDR1 and CDR2 sequences are MDHEN and SYDVKM. The CDR3 nucleotides are TGTGCCAGCAGCGAGGGACAGTTCGAATCTGGAAACACCATATATTTT. Protein: CASSEGQFESGNTIYF.

This chain connects TRBV5-6 to TRBJ2-3; D uncertain. CDR1 and CDR2 (germline): SGHDT, YYEEEE. The CDR3 contains 13 residues. Trimming removed 4 bases at V and 2 bases at J, with 8 bases between. The CDR3 sequence is CASSPQDTDTQYF. CDR3 nucleotides: TGTGCCAGCAGCCCTCAGGACACAGATACGCAGTATTTT.

The gene calls are TRBV5-6 and TRBJ1-4; D possibly corresponds to TRBD1 (5 bases). Germline V gene sequence: CDR1 SGHDT, CDR2 YYEEEE. CDR3 length equals 14 residues. Trimming removed 0 bases at V and 8 bases at J, with 11 bases between. CDR3 loop: CASSLEAGREKLFF. CDR3 sequence (DNA): TGTGCCAGCAGCTTGGAGGCAGGGCGGGAAAAACTGTTTTTT.

The V gene is TRBV10-1, the J gene TRBJ1-5; D remains ambiguous. The CDR3 covers 13 residues. Between the trimmed V and J ends, which lost 4 bases and 4 bases, there was a span of 8 bases. Per germline, CDR1 WNHNN and CDR2 SYGVQD (reference sequence). The CDR3 protein is CASSVTGNQPQHF. For the CDR3, the DNA is TGCGCCAGCAGTGTGACTGGAAATCAGCCCCAGCATTTT.

This chain connects TRBV6-1 to TRBJ2-1; the match to TRBD2 covers 7 bases. The germline CDR1 and CDR2 sequences are MNHNS and SASEGT. J was trimmed by 5 bases and V by 4 bases; bases with no gene match: 8. The CDR3 sequence is 15 residues long. The chain's CDR3 is CASSAPGLSNNEQFF. The CDR3 DNA reads TGTGCCAGCAGTGCGCCGGGACTATCAAACAATGAGCAGTTCTTC.

This chain connects TRBV5-4 to TRBJ2-3; 9 bases fit TRBD2. The CDR3 runs to 14 residues. Unmatched junction bases numbered 3, after V lost 3 bases and J lost 4 bases. CDR1 is SGHNT, CDR2 YYREEE, per germline (reference sequence). The CDR3: CASSYRGGADTQYF. CDR3 DNA: TGTGCCAGCAGCTATCGCGGGGGGGCAGATACGCAGTATTTT.